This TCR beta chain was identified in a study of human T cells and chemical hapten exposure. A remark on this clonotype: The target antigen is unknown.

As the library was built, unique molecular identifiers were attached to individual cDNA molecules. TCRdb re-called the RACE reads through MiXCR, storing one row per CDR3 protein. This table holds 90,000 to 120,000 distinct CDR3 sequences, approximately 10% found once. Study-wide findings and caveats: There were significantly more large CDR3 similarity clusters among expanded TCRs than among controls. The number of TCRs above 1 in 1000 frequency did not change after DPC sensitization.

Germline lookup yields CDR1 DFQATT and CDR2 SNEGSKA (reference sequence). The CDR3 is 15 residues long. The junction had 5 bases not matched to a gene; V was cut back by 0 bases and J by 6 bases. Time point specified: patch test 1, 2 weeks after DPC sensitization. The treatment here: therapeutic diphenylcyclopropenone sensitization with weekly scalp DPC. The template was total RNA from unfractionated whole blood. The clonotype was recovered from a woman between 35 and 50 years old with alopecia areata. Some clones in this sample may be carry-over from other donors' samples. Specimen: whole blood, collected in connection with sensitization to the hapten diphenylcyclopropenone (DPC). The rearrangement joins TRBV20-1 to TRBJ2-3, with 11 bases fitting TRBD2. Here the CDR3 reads CSARDSGGASDTQYF. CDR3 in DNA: TGCAGTGCTAGAGATAGCGGGGGGGCCTCCGATACGCAGTATTTT.